These 30 T cell receptor beta chains share one sample of origin, sequenced in a study of blood T cell repertoires in COVID-19. The data were produced by immunoSEQ multiplex PCR, yet TCRdb's version contains in-frame clones alone and is incomplete. The sample has 200,000 to 300,000 clones; approximately 80% are singletons. The specimen was peripheral blood. The receptors stem from a man older than 75 with acute or convalescent COVID-19.

The chain joins TRBV6-1 to TRBJ1-2, with 12 bases identical to TRBD1. This CDR3 contains 16 residues. V gave up 4 bases and J gave up 8 bases; unmatched junction bases: 11. The germline V gene encodes CDR1 MNHNS and CDR2 SASEGT. In DNA form, the CDR3 reads TGTGCCAGCAGTGGCCGGGACAGGGGGCGGGGTTCGGGCTACACCTTC. It specifies CASSGRDRGRGSGYTF.

About this clone: Given a much more abundant clone one base away, this may be a read error. This rearrangement joins TRBV18 to TRBJ1-2; TRBD1 matches at 12 bases. Losses at the gene ends were 3 bases for V and 8 bases for J; bases not matched to a gene: 4. Germline assignment: CDR1 KGHSH and CDR2 LQKENI. The CDR3 contains 14 residues. CDR3 residues: CASSPGQGARGYTF. The CDR3 DNA follows: TGTGCCAGCTCACCGGGACAGGGGGCGCGGGGCTACACCTTC.

This chain joins TRBV7-2 and TRBJ2-1; 13 nucleotides line up with TRBD2. This CDR3 is 17 amino acids long. V shed 8 bases, J shed 4 bases, and the junction held 11 bases outside the gene matches. Germline lookup yields CDR1 SGHTA and CDR2 FQGNSA. The CDR3 sequence is CASALYGTSGAYNEQFF. The CDR3 coding sequence is TGTGCCAGCGCCCTTTATGGGACTAGCGGGGCTTACAATGAGCAGTTCTTC.

The chain is built from TRBV4-1 and TRBJ2-6; no firm D call. CDR1 MGHRA and CDR2 YSYEKL come from the germline V gene. With 3 bases removed from V and 1 base from J, the gap between germline ends came to 7 bases. The CDR3 runs 15 residues. The CDR3 loop reads CASSQPGSGANVLTF. The CDR3 nucleotides read TGCGCCAGCAGCCAGCCAGGTTCTGGGGCCAACGTCCTGACTTTC.

The rearrangement links TRBV5-5 to TRBJ2-5; D call uncertain. This CDR3 spans 11 amino acids. Germline V CDR1 and CDR2: SGHKS, YYEKEE (reference sequence). The ends were cut back, 1 base at V and 5 bases at J, with 3 bases in the middle. The CDR3 is CASSLRETQYF. In DNA, the CDR3 is TGTGCCAGCAGCTTGCGGGAGACCCAGTACTTC.

The rearrangement links TRBV9 to TRBJ2-7; possible D gene TRBD1, 6 bases. Germline V CDR1 and CDR2: SGDLS, YYNGEE. V shed 0 bases and J shed 3 bases, with 13 bases lying between them. The CDR3 loop spans 15 amino acids. CDR3 region: CASSVDGDTLYEQYF. In DNA, the CDR3 is TGTGCCAGCAGCGTAGATGGGGACACCCTCTACGAGCAGTACTTC. The full variable domain, completed using reference TRBV9 and TRBJ2-7, is DSGVTQTPKHLITATGQRVTLRCSPRSGDLSVYWYQQSLDQGLQFLIQYYNGEERAKGNILERFSAQQFPDLHSELNLSSLELGDSALYFCASSVDGDTLYEQYFGPGTRLTVT.

This rearrangement joins TRBV28 to TRBJ2-1, with D possibly being TRBD2 (6 bases). The CDR3 totals 15 residues. Germline V gene lookup returns CDR1 MDHEN and CDR2 SYDVKM. Trimming removed 3 bases at V and 4 bases at J, with 13 bases between. The DNA for the CDR3 is TGTGCCAGCAGTTTGCCCCCGGCGGGATACAATGAGCAGTTCTTC. It yields the protein CASSLPPAGYNEQFF. Full variable domain (missing parts from reference TRBV28 and TRBJ2-1): DVKVTQSSRYLVKRTGEKVFLECVQDMDHENMFWYRQDPGLGLRLIYFSYDVKMKEKGDIPEGYSVSREKKERFSLILESASTNQTSMYLCASSLPPAGYNEQFFGPGTRLTVL.

The chain recombines TRBV3-1 (or the pseudogene TRBV3-2) with TRBJ1-1, with 7 bases identical to TRBD1. Trimming removed 4 bases from V and 8 bases from J; junction bases left unmatched: 7. The V gene's germline CDR1 is LGHDT and CDR2 YNNKEL (reference sequence). CDR3 length: 13 amino acids. The DNA for the CDR3 is TGTGCCAGCAGCCTAGGACAGGCCGGAGAAGCTTTCTTT. This gives the protein CASSLGQAGEAFF.

This clone was picked up one time. The J gene is TRBJ1-6, the V gene TRBV9; 9 positions match TRBD1. The germline CDR1 and CDR2 sequences are SGDLS and YYNGEE. V shed 4 bases and J 7 bases; nucleotides not matched to a gene: 6. This CDR3 region has 15 residues. The CDR3 DNA reads as TGTGCCAGCAGCCTCCGGGACAGGGAGAATTCACCCCTCCACTTT. Protein: CASSLRDRENSPLHF.

The rearrangement joins TRBV9 to TRBJ1-2; D might be TRBD1 (6 bases). Germline lookup yields CDR1 SGDLS and CDR2 YYNGEE. This CDR3 has 15 residues. V shed 0 bases and J shed 3 bases, with 12 bases lying between them. The CDR3 DNA reads as TGTGCCAGCAGCGTAGGGCAGGGGAGGGACTATGGCTACACCTTC. Its translation is CASSVGQGRDYGYTF.

This chain uses TRBV5-3 with TRBJ1-2; the D gene is possibly TRBD1 (5 bases). TRBV5-3 falls under the ORF class, with uncertain function. There are 13 residues in the CDR3. Trimming took off 2 bases at V and 7 bases at J, with 12 bases between the two ends. For the CDR3, the DNA is TGTGCCAGAAGCTTTACGGGGGAGTCTGGCTACACCTTC. This codes for CARSFTGESGYTF.

This clone appeared many times. The CDR3 sequence: CASGQLRYPYNSPLHF. The CDR3 region has the DNA TGTGCTAGTGGCCAGCTGCGGTACCCCTATAATTCACCCCTCCACTTT. The gene calls are TRBV12-5 and TRBJ1-6; D is unresolved. Germline V CDR1 and CDR2: LGHNT, FRNRAP. V gave up 6 bases and J gave up 2 bases, with 14 bases separating them. This CDR3 has 16 amino acids.

V usage is TRBV7-2 and J usage is TRBJ1-1; D is possibly TRBD1 (6 bases). V lost 7 bases, J lost 1 base, and 10 bases lay in between. Per germline, CDR1 SGHTA and CDR2 FQGNSA. The CDR3 contains 13 residues. CDR3 loop: CASNLDRNTEAFF. CDR3 nucleotide sequence: TGTGCCAGCAACCTGGACAGGAACACTGAAGCTTTCTTT.

The CDR3 DNA follows: TGCAGTGCTAGTGGCCTCCAGGGTGGCTACACCTTC. Protein: CSASGLQGGYTF. The rearrangement links TRBV20-1 to TRBJ1-2; tentatively, D is TRBD1 (5 bases). Trimming removed 3 bases from V and 7 bases from J, with 12 bases in between. The germline V gene encodes CDR1 DFQATT and CDR2 SNEGSKA (reference sequence). CDR3 length: 12 residues.

The chain recombines TRBV7-2 with TRBJ1-4, with D maybe TRBD1 (5 bases). There are 15 residues in the CDR3. Germline-derived CDR1 and CDR2 are SGHTA and FQGNSA. Trimming took off 4 bases at V and 8 bases at J, with 17 bases between the two ends. DNA for the CDR3: TGTGCCAGCAGCTCCGCACGGGGGGTCAAAGAAAAACTGTTTTTT. It codes for CASSSARGVKEKLFF.

This clone was seen just once. The chain combines TRBV19 with TRBJ2-7; 10 bases map to TRBD1. The ends lost 6 bases at V and 5 bases at J; junction bases unmatched: 7. Germline assignment: CDR1 LNHDA and CDR2 SQIVND (reference sequence). The CDR3 totals 14 residues. In DNA, the CDR3 is TGTGCCAGTAGGGGGACAGGGGTTCGCAACGAGCAGTACTTC. This gives the protein CASRGTGVRNEQYF.

This chain links TRBV5-4 with TRBJ1-2; 8 bases match TRBD1. CDR1 is SGHNT, CDR2 YYREEE, per germline (reference sequence). The V gene end was trimmed by 5 bases and the J gene end by 8 bases; junction bases not matched to a gene: 8. This CDR3 has 13 amino acids. Here the CDR3 reads CASRVDRAGGYTF. The CDR3 DNA reads as TGTGCCAGCAGGGTGGACAGGGCCGGCGGCTACACCTTC.

This rearrangement joins TRBV19 to TRBJ2-7, with D maybe TRBD2 (5 bases). Germline CDR1 and CDR2: LNHDA and SQIVND (reference sequence). The V end was cut by 6 bases, the J end by 3 bases, with 12 bases between. The CDR3 spans 13 residues. The CDR3 protein is CASSQAADYEQYF. The CDR3 DNA reads TGTGCCAGTAGCCAAGCGGCAGACTACGAGCAGTACTTC.

This rearrangement joins TRBV11-1 to TRBJ1-2, with D maybe TRBD1 (6 bases). The CDR3 is 13 amino acids. Trimming left V 3 bases short and J 2 bases short, with 7 bases between. Germline CDR1 and CDR2: SGHAT and FQDESV (reference sequence). CDR3 amino acids: CASSFQGNYGYTF. CDR3 nucleotides: TGTGCCAGCAGCTTCCAGGGGAACTATGGCTACACCTTC.

V is TRBV6-4 and J is TRBJ1-1; perhaps TRBD1 as D (6 bases). The length of the CDR3 is 14 residues. V lost 6 bases to trimming and J lost 5 bases, with 16 bases between them. The germline gives CDR1 MRHNA, CDR2 SNTAGT. Here the CDR3 DNA reads TGTGCCAGCAGCCCACAGGGAATAGTGACTGAAGCTTTCTTT. Its protein is CASSPQGIVTEAFF.

The chain links TRBV9 to TRBJ1-4; D is perhaps TRBD1 (6 bases). The CDR3 length is 17 residues. CDR1 SGDLS and CDR2 YYNGEE come from the germline V gene. The V and J ends lost 2 bases and 4 bases respectively, with 18 bases between them. CDR3 amino acids: CASSVRPTGSLNEKLFF. For the CDR3, the DNA is TGTGCCAGCAGCGTTCGCCCTACAGGGTCTCTTAATGAAAAACTGTTTTTT.

In nucleotides, the CDR3 is TGTGCCACCGGCTCGGGACTAGCGGGAGGTACCCCGTACAATGAGCAGTTCTTC. Translated: CATGSGLAGGTPYNEQFF. The chain employs TRBV24-1 and TRBJ2-1, with 15 bases lining up with TRBD2. After removal of 9 bases from V and 4 bases from J, the junction contained 12 bases not matched to a gene. Germline CDR1 KGHDR, CDR2 SFDVKD. The CDR3 sequence is 18 residues long.

The V call is TRBV6-6, the J call TRBJ2-7; tentatively, D is TRBD1 (6 bases). Germline-derived CDR1 and CDR2 are MNHNY and SVGAGI (reference sequence). With 6 bases removed from V and 0 bases from J, the gap between germline ends came to 15 bases. The CDR3 extends over 15 amino acids. The CDR3 is CASSGDNLGSYEQYF. The CDR3 DNA reads TGTGCCAGCAGCGGGGACAACCTGGGCTCCTACGAGCAGTACTTC.

The V call is TRBV9, the J call TRBJ2-3; D possibly corresponds to TRBD1 (6 bases). CDR1 and CDR2 (germline): SGDLS, YYNGEE. The V end lost 0 bases, the J end lost 3 bases, and 14 bases lay between the germline ends. The CDR3 loop spans 16 amino acids. This CDR3 reads CASSVAPRGGTDTQYF. In DNA, the CDR3 is TGTGCCAGCAGCGTAGCCCCCAGGGGTGGGACAGATACGCAGTATTTT.

The chain is built from TRBV24-1 and TRBJ2-1; a possible D gene is TRBD2 (6 bases). This CDR3 region has 13 residues. Per the germline V gene, CDR1 is KGHDR and CDR2 is SFDVKD. Trimming removed 9 bases at V and 5 bases at J, with 13 bases between. CDR3 sequence reads: CATLLRRDNEQFF. As DNA, the CDR3 is TGTGCCACCCTTCTCCGGAGGGACAATGAGCAGTTCTTC.

This rearrangement joins TRBV18 to TRBJ1-5; TRBD1 aligns across 10 bases. Per germline, CDR1 KGHSH and CDR2 LQKENI. The junction had 9 bases not matched to a gene; V was cut back by 4 bases and J by 6 bases. The CDR3 has 16 amino acids. The CDR3 reads CASSLTLRDRGQPQHF. The CDR3 coding sequence is TGTGCCAGCTCACTCACTCTACGGGACAGGGGTCAGCCCCAGCATTTT.

The chain links TRBV3-1 (or the pseudogene TRBV3-2) to TRBJ1-6; TRBD1 agrees at 7 bases. CDR1 is LGHDT and CDR2 is YNNKEL in the germline V gene (reference sequence). The V segment lost 4 bases and the J segment 7 bases; nucleotides outside the gene matches: 4. The CDR3 is made up of 14 amino acids. CDR3 amino acids: CASSLGQSNSPLHF. CDR3 nucleotides: TGTGCCAGCAGCCTGGGACAGAGCAATTCACCCCTCCACTTT.

The CDR3 loop is CASYRGSPKQTQYF. The DNA for the CDR3 is TGTGCCAGCTACAGGGGTTCCCCTAAGCAGACCCAGTACTTC. The chain is built from TRBV28 and TRBJ2-5, with TRBD1 matching 7 bases. Per the germline V gene, CDR1 is MDHEN and CDR2 is SYDVKM. V lost 8 bases, J lost 6 bases, and 12 bases stayed unmatched. The CDR3 spans 14 residues.

The V and J genes are TRBV24-1 and TRBJ1-2, with a weak D call TRBD1 (5 bases). Germline V lookup: CDR1 KGHDR, CDR2 SFDVKD. Between the trimmed V and J ends, which lost 1 base and 4 bases, there was a span of 9 bases. The CDR3 is 14 amino acids. This chain's CDR3 is CATSDFTGSYGYTF. CDR3 bases: TGTGCCACCAGTGATTTTACAGGTTCCTATGGCTACACCTTC.

This clone was counted a single time. Sequence at one end of the junction differs from germline and may be a read error. This chain joins TRBV23-1 and TRBJ2-7, with D uncertain. TRBV23-1 is an open reading frame whose function is uncertain. The CDR3 is made up of 10 amino acids. The CDR3 region is CASSQSCAIF. In DNA form, the CDR3 reads TGCGCCAGCAGTCAATCGTGCGCCATCTTC.